The 5 T cell receptor beta chains below were found in one sample sequenced in a study of T cell responses to AZD1222 COVID-19 vaccine (dated by TCRdb to about 2021). Libraries came from the immunoSEQ multiplex PCR assay. The table was pulled from immuneACCESS by TCRdb, which kept in-frame rearrangements only. Such tables lose some clones; where checked, under half of the loss comes from unresolved V genes, and the rest has no known cause. The sample table shows tens of thousands of clones, and roughly 87% are seen once. Clones ranked in the top ten supply 24% of the sample. In the paper's terms, the time point label means: baseline before first vaccination. The specimen comprised peripheral blood, sampled on day 0 of AZD1222 vaccination. Receptors originate from an adult in good health.

The rearrangement joins TRBV5-8 to TRBJ2-2, with D unclear. Germline V lookup: CDR1 SGHTS, CDR2 YDEGEE. Trimming took off 0 bases at V and 6 bases at J, with 9 bases between the two ends. The CDR3 loop spans 14 amino acids. CDR3 nucleotide sequence: TGTGCCAGCAGCTTGGTGCCCTACGCCGGGGAGCTGTTTTTT. Residues: CASSLVPYAGELFF.

This chain uses TRBV5-1 with TRBJ2-7, with D perhaps TRBD1 or TRBD2 (7 bases each). The CDR3 runs 15 residues. In germline, CDR1 is SGHRS, CDR2 YFSETQ. V gave up 4 bases and J gave up 4 bases, with 18 bases separating them. In DNA, the CDR3 is TGCGCCAGCAGCGCCCAACAGGGGACTATTTACGAGCAGTACTTC. Its protein product is CASSAQQGTIYEQYF.

The rearrangement links TRBV6-5 to TRBJ2-7, with 9 bases matching TRBD1. With 11 bases clipped from V and 2 bases from J, the junction kept 7 bases outside the gene matches. Looked up from germline, CDR1 is MNHEY and CDR2 is SVGAGI. The CDR3 covers 13 residues. CDR3 residues: CAGTGGKTYEQYF. The CDR3 DNA follows: TGTGCCGGAACAGGGGGCAAGACCTACGAGCAGTACTTC.

The chain recombines TRBV7-6 with TRBJ2-6; D tentatively fits TRBD1 or TRBD2 (5 bases each). In germline, CDR1 is SGHVS, CDR2 FNYEAQ. Trimming left V 5 bases short and J 0 bases short, with 11 bases between. The CDR3 length is 16 residues. DNA of the CDR3: TGTGCCAGCAGCGAGGGACGGGCCTCTGGGGCCAACGTCCTGACTTTC. This sequence encodes CASSEGRASGANVLTF.

The CDR3: CASSPRYTTDTQYF. In nucleotides, the CDR3 is TGTGCCAGCAGCCCCCGTTACACGACAGATACGCAGTATTTT. V usage is TRBV11-3 and J usage is TRBJ2-3; D is uncertain. V was cut by 5 bases and J by 3 bases, with 12 bases left in between. The CDR3 extends over 14 amino acids. Germline V gene data show CDR1 as SGHNT and CDR2 as YENEEA.